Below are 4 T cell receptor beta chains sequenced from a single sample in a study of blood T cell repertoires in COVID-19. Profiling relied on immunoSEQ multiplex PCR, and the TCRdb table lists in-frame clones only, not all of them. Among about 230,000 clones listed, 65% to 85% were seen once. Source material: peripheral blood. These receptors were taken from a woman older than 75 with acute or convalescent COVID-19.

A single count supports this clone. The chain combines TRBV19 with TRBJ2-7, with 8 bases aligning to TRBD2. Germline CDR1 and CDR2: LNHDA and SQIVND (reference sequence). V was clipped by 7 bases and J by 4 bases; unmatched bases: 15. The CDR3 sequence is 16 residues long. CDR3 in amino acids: CASTPGSARGGYEQYF. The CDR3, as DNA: TGTGCCAGTACCCCAGGGTCCGCCCGGGGGGGGTACGAGCAGTACTTC.

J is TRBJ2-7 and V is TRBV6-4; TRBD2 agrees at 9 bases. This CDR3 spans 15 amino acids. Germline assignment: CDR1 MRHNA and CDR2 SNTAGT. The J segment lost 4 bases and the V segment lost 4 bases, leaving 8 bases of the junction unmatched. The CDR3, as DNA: TGTGCCAGCAGTGCCCATAGCGGGGGCAGATACGAGCAGTACTTC. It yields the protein CASSAHSGGRYEQYF.

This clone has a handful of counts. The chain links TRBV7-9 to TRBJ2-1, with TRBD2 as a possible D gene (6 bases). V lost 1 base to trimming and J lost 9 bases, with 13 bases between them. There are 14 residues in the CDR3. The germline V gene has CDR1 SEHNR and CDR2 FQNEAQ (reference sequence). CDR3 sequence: CASSLGGVGGEQFF. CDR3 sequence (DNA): TGTGCCAGCAGCTTAGGCGGGGTGGGCGGTGAGCAGTTCTTC.

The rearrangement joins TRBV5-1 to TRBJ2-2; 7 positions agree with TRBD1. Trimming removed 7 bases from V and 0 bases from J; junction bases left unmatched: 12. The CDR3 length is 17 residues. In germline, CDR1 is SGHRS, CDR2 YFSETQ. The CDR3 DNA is TGCGCCAGCTCTTTCCCGACGGGACAGCCGAACACCGGGGAGCTGTTTTTT. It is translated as CASSFPTGQPNTGELFF.